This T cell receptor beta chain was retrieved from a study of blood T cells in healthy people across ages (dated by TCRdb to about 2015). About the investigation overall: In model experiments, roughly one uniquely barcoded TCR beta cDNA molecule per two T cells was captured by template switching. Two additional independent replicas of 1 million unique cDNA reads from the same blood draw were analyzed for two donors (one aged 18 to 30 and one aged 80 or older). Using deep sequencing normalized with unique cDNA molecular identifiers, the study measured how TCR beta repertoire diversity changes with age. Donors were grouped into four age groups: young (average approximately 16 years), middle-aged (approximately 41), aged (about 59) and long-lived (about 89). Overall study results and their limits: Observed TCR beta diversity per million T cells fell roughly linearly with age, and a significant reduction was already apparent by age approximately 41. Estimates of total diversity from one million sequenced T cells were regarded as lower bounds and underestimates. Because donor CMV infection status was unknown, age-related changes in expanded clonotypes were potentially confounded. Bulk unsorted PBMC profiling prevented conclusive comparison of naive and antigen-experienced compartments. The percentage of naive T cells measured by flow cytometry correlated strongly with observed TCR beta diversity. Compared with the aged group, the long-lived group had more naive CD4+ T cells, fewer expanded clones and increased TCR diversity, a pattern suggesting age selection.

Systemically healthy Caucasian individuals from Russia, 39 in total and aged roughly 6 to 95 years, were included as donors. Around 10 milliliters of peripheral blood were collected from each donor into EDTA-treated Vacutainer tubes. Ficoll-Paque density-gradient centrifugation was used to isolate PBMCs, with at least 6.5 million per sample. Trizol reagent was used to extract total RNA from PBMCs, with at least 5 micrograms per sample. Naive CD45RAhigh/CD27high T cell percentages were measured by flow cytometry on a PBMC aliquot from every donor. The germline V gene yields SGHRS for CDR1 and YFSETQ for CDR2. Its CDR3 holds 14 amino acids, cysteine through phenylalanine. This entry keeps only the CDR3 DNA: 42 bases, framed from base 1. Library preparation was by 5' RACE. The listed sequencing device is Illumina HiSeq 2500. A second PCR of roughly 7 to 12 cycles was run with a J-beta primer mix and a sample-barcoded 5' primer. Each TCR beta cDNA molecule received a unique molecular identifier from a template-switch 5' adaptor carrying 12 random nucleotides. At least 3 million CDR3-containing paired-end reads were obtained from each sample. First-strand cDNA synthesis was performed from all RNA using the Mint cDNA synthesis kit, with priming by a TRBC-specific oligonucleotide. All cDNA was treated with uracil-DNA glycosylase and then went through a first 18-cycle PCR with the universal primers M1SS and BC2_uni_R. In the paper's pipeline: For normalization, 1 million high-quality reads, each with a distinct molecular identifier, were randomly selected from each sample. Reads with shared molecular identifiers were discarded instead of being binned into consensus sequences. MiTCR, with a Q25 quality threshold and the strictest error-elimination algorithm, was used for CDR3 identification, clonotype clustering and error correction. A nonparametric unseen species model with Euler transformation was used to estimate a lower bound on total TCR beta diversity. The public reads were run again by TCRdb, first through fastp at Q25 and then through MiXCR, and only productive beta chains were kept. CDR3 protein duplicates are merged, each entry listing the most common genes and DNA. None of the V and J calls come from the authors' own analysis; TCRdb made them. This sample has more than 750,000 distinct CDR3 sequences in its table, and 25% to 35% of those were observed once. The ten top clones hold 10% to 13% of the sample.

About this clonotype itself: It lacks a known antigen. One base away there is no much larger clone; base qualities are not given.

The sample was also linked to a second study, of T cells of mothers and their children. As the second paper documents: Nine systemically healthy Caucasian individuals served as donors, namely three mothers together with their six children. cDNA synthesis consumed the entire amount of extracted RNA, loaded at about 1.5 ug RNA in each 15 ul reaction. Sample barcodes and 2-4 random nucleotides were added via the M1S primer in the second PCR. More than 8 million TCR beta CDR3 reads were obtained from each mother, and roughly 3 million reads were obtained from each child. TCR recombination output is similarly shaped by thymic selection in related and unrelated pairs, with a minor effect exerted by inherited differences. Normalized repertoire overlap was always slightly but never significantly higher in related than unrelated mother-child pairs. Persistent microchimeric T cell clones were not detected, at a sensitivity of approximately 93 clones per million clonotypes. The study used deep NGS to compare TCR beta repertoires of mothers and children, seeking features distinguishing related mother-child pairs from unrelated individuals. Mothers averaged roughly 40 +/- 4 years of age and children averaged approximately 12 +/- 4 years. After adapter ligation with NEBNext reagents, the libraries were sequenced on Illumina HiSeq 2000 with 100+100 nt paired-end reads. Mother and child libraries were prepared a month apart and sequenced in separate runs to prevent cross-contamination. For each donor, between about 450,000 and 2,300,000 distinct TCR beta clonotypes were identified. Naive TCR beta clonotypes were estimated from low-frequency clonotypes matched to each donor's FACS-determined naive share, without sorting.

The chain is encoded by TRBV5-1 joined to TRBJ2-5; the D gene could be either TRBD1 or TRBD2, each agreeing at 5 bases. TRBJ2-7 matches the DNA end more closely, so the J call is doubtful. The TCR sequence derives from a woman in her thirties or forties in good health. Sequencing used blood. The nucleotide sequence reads TGCGCCAGCAGCTGGGACGTTCGGGGAAGCGAGCAGTACTTC. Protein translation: CASSWDVRGSEQYF.